Listed below are T cell receptor beta chains from one sample, sequenced in a study of blood T cell repertoires in COVID-19. Sequenced by immunoSEQ multiplex PCR; TCRdb stores in-frame clones only, minus some. The sample carries about 150,000 clones, around 82% recorded once. The source material was peripheral blood. All receptors derive from a human donor with acute or convalescent COVID-19. The donor label of this sample is uncertain. Each CDR3 is given with its conserved first and last residue. A D gene is named only where the DNA matches it firmly. Clone size is not always given. Where it is, it says once, few, many or a class for expanded clones.

V: TRBV3-1/TRBV3-2
size: .
J: TRBJ1-1
D: .
DNA: TGTGCCAGCAGCCAAGTCCGTTCAGCACTGCGGACAGCTGAAGCTTTCTTT
CDR3: CASSQVRSALRTAEAFF

V: TRBV5-5
size: .
J: TRBJ1-2
D: .
DNA: TGTGCCAGCAGCTTGCGAAAGAGTAACTATGGCTACACCTTC
CDR3: CASSLRKSNYGYTF

V: TRBV7-8
size: once
J: TRBJ1-2
D: .
DNA: TGTGCCAGCAGCGCAAATAACGGGACACCCCTCCGCACCTTC
CDR3: CASSANNGTPLRTF

V: TRBV4-1
size: .
J: TRBJ1-3
D: .
DNA: TGCGCCAGCAGCCCCTTGAAGATAGAGGTATTCTCTGGAAACACCATATATTTT
CDR3: CASSPLKIEVFSGNTIYF

V: TRBV5-8
size: once
J: TRBJ1-4
D: .
DNA: TGTGCCAGCAGCCCAGAAGTGGGGGGTGGAAAACTGTTTTTT
CDR3: CASSPEVGGGKLFF

V: TRBV7-9
size: once
J: TRBJ2-7
D: .
DNA: TGTGCCAGCAGCTCACAGGGATACGAGCAGTACTTC
CDR3: CASSSQGYEQYF

V: TRBV18
size: few
J: TRBJ1-1
D: .
DNA: TGTGCCAGCTCCACTCGACAGGTCATGAACACTGAAGCTTTCTTT
CDR3: CASSTRQVMNTEAFF

V: TRBV27
size: .
J: TRBJ1-2
D: .
DNA: TGTGCCAGCAGTTTATCACGGGTTGGCTATGGCTACACCTTC
CDR3: CASSLSRVGYGYTF

V: TRBV5-1
size: .
J: TRBJ2-7
D: TRBD1
DNA: TGCGCCAGCAGCTTGGGCGGACAGGGGGTTGGCTACGAGCAGTACTTC
CDR3: CASSLGGQGVGYEQYF

V: TRBV25-1
size: .
J: TRBJ2-1
D: .
DNA: TGTGCCAGCAGTCCCGGGGGGACAAAGTCCTACAATGAGCAGTTCTTC
CDR3: CASSPGGTKSYNEQFF

V: TRBV5-1
size: .
J: TRBJ1-1
D: .
DNA: TGCGCCAGCAGCTCGGGGACAAACACTGAAGCTTTCTTT
CDR3: CASSSGTNTEAFF

V: TRBV10-3
size: .
J: TRBJ2-5
D: .
DNA: TGTGCCATCAGTGGAGGGCTCCAAGAGACCCAGTACTTC
CDR3: CAISGGLQETQYF

V: TRBV2
size: .
J: TRBJ2-1
D: TRBD1
DNA: TGTGCCAGCAGCTCCAGACAGGGCCCTGAGCAGTTCTTC
CDR3: CASSSRQGPEQFF

V: TRBV5-1
size: .
J: TRBJ1-4
D: TRBD1
DNA: TGCGCCAGCCAGACCCAACCGACAGGGGATGAAAAACTGTTTTTT
CDR3: CASQTQPTGDEKLFF

V: TRBV18
size: .
J: TRBJ2-2
D: TRBD2
DNA: TGTGCCAGCTCACCACTCTCAGCGGGGGGCCGAGGGACCGGGGAGCTGTTTTTT
CDR3: CASSPLSAGGRGTGELFF

V: TRBV18
size: .
J: TRBJ2-5
D: TRBD1
DNA: TGTGCCAGCTCACCAGGGACAGCCGGGCTGACCCAGTACTTC
CDR3: CASSPGTAGLTQYF

V: TRBV6-5
size: .
J: TRBJ1-4
D: .
DNA: TGTGCCAGCAGCCCACGACGTCCTTCGGAGGAGAAACTGTTTTTT
CDR3: CASSPRRPSEEKLFF

V: TRBV7-2
size: many
J: TRBJ2-2
D: TRBD2
DNA: TGTGCCAGCAGCTGGGGACTAGCGAAGACCGGGGAGCTGTTTTTT
CDR3: CASSWGLAKTGELFF

V: TRBV5-1
size: .
J: TRBJ2-3
D: TRBD1
DNA: TGCGCCAGCAGCTTGGTCACTGTGGGACAGGGCCCAGATACGCAGTATTTT
CDR3: CASSLVTVGQGPDTQYF